The 11 T cell receptor beta chains below were found in one sample sequenced in a study of T cell changes during pregnancy in multiple sclerosis (dated by TCRdb to about 2019). The library came from the immunoSEQ multiplex PCR assay. Not all clones reach the TCRdb copy of this immuneACCESS table, which keeps in-frame sequences only. Checked studies attribute under half of the gap to unresolved V genes and leave the rest unexplained. The sample profile shows over 45,000 clones; 75% to 95% of them were found once. Under 2.5% of the sample belongs to the ten largest clones. The specimen was peripheral blood, collected in the first trimester of pregnancy. The receptors come from a female donor in good health, enrolled as a control in a pregnancy study.

CDR3: CASRPDRADTEAFF. The CDR3 nucleotides are TGCGCCAGCAGGCCGGACAGGGCGGACACTGAAGCTTTCTTT. The chain links TRBV4-1 to TRBJ1-1; 8 positions agree with TRBD1. V trimming: 6 bases; J trimming: 3 bases; junction bases outside the gene matches: 6. Germline CDR1 MGHRA, CDR2 YSYEKL. This CDR3 contains 14 residues.

The gene calls are TRBV19 and TRBJ2-4; D is uncertain. The CDR3 consists of 16 residues. V was cut by 2 bases and J by 0 bases, with 11 bases left in between. CDR1 LNHDA and CDR2 SQIVND come from the germline V gene (reference sequence). The CDR3 protein is CASSIRAGIAKNIQYF. CDR3 DNA sequence: TGTGCCAGTAGTATACGCGCAGGTATAGCCAAAAACATTCAGTACTTC.

This rearrangement joins TRBV19 to TRBJ2-7; D remains ambiguous. CDR1 is LNHDA, CDR2 SQIVND, per germline (reference sequence). V was cut by 8 bases and J by 2 bases, with 10 bases left in between. There are 12 residues in the CDR3. CDR3 sequence: CASSDTAYEQYF. The CDR3 DNA reads TGTGCCAGTTCCGACACAGCCTACGAGCAGTACTTC.

The chain carries TRBV27 and TRBJ1-5; 9 nucleotides align to TRBD1. Germline CDR1 MNHEY, CDR2 SMNVEV (reference sequence). The ends lost 6 bases at V and 9 bases at J; junction bases unmatched: 9. The CDR3 sequence is 14 residues long. The CDR3 sequence is CASRGQGDFRPQHF. CDR3 bases: TGTGCCAGCAGGGGACAGGGAGACTTTCGGCCCCAGCATTTT.

This chain links TRBV13 with TRBJ2-1; TRBD2 aligns across 12 bases. Germline CDR1 is PRHDT and CDR2 is FYEKMQ (reference sequence). This CDR3 spans 19 amino acids. After removal of 5 bases from V and 2 bases from J, the junction contained 13 bases not matched to a gene. The chain's CDR3 is CASSGGLAGQLDPYNEQFF. DNA for the CDR3: TGTGCCAGCAGCGGGGGACTAGCGGGCCAACTCGATCCCTACAATGAGCAGTTCTTC.

The chain carries TRBV11-2 and TRBJ1-2; 7 bases line up with TRBD1. The germline V gene has CDR1 SGHAT and CDR2 FQNNGV. The length of the CDR3 is 17 residues. The V gene end was trimmed by 1 base and the J gene end by 4 bases; junction bases not matched to a gene: 12. Here the CDR3 reads CASSLAPTGSSPYGYTF. The CDR3 nucleotides are TGTGCCAGCAGCTTAGCCCCGACAGGGTCGAGTCCCTATGGCTACACCTTC.

This chain joins TRBV21-1 and TRBJ2-7; TRBD2, the table's D call, was not compared with the DNA. TRBV21-1 is given as a pseudogene. The CDR3 contains 14 residues. The CDR3 here is CASISGLKPYEQYF. The CDR3 region has the DNA TGTGCCAGCATCTCGGGACTTAAACCCTACGAGCAGTACTTC.

Concerning this clone itself: The sample has other DNA sequences that encode this CDR3 too. The rearrangement links TRBV5-1 to TRBJ1-5; 7 positions match TRBD1. CDR3 length: 14 amino acids. Trimming took 0 bases from V and 5 from J; bases not matched to a gene: 2. CDR1 and CDR2 from the germline V gene are SGHRS and YFSETQ. The CDR3 protein is CASSLGQGDQPQHF. The CDR3 DNA is TGCGCCAGCAGCTTGGGACAGGGAGATCAGCCCCAGCATTTT.

This clone has just one count. The CDR3 region has the DNA TGTGCCAGCAGCTTACCACTAGCGGGAGTAGTTGGTGAGACCCAGTACTTC. Translation gives CASSLPLAGVVGETQYF. The rearrangement links TRBV11-2 to TRBJ2-5, with 11 bases that match TRBD2. CDR1 and CDR2 (germline): SGHAT, FQNNGV. V dropped 2 bases and J dropped 5; count of bases not matched to a gene: 10. This CDR3 region has 17 residues.

The rearrangement joins TRBV2 to TRBJ2-7; perhaps TRBD1 as D (7 bases). CDR3 length: 15 residues. V was cut by 3 bases and J by 2 bases, with 14 bases left in between. The germline V gene encodes CDR1 SNHLY and CDR2 FYNNEI. DNA for the CDR3: TGTGCCAGCAGTGACCAGGGGGGACCGACCTACGAGCAGTACTTC. Translated: CASSDQGGPTYEQYF.

This clone has just a few counts. The rearrangement uses TRBV23-1 and TRBJ1-5, with TRBD1 matching over 7 bases. TRBV23-1 is annotated as an ORF whose role is uncertain. The V gene end was trimmed by 2 bases and the J gene end by 5 bases; junction bases not matched to a gene: 15. The CDR3 is 18 amino acids. The CDR3 nucleotides read TGCGCCAGCAGTCAAACAAAAAATACAGGGGATGGGGATCAGCCCCAGCATTTT. Translating it yields CASSQTKNTGDGDQPQHF.